The clone carrying this TCR beta chain was observed once. Its antigen is undetermined. This sample was included in a study of cytomegalovirus exposure and HLA in healthy donors. CDR1 SQVTM and CDR2 ANQGSEA come from the germline V gene. The ends were cut back, 3 bases at V and 5 bases at J, with 14 bases in the middle. This CDR3 has 14 amino acids. PCR involved 60 Vbeta and 13 Jbeta primers. Only in-frame clones appear in the TCRdb table, and some are missing; sequencing was by immunoSEQ multiplex PCR. The data show 100,000 to 150,000 clones, about four fifths seen once. Overall study results and limits: Later on, an analysis found that several of the most significant clusters appeared to be linked to common viral pathogens, which included parvovirus B19.

This TCR was recovered from a man aged 18 to 30 in good health and CMV-seronegative. Sequencing was carried out using PBMCs. The rearrangement uses TRBV29-1 and TRBJ2-1; TRBD2 is a possible D gene (6 bases). CDR3 coding DNA: TGCAGCGTTGACCCCAGGCGGGGAGACAATGAGCAGTTCTTC. Translation gives CSVDPRRGDNEQFF.